The rows below give T cell receptor beta chains drawn from one sample of a study of lymphopenia after photon versus proton radiotherapy. TCRdb keeps only in-frame clones here, not all; method: immunoSEQ multiplex PCR. The sample contains around 25,000 clones, 90% of which appear only once. Here the sequenced sample was peripheral blood, taken from a patient treated with photon-based radiotherapy. These receptors originate from a woman in her forties or fifties with cholangiocarcinoma. CDR3s include the opening cysteine and the closing phenylalanine or tryptophan. Each record gives: J gene, D gene, V gene, CDR3 protein, CDR3 DNA. A D gene is named only where the DNA matches it firmly.

j_gene: TRBJ2-7; d_gene: TRBD1; v_gene: TRBV5-6; CDR3aa: CASSWDSRGQYF; CDR3nt: TGTGCCAGCAGCTGGGACAGCCGTGGGCAGTACTTC
j_gene: TRBJ1-5; d_gene: -; v_gene: TRBV19; CDR3aa: CASSIGWGGGNQPQHF; CDR3nt: TGTGCCAGTAGTATTGGGTGGGGAGGAGGCAATCAGCCCCAGCATTTT
j_gene: TRBJ1-1; d_gene: TRBD1; v_gene: TRBV7-2; CDR3aa: CASSPTGDMNTEAFF; CDR3nt: TGTGCCAGCAGCCCAACAGGGGACATGAACACTGAAGCTTTCTTT
j_gene: TRBJ1-4; d_gene: TRBD1; v_gene: TRBV5-6; CDR3aa: CASSLRTGFGNEKLFF; CDR3nt: TGTGCCAGCAGCTTGCGGACAGGGTTCGGTAATGAAAAACTGTTTTTT
j_gene: TRBJ1-4; d_gene: -; v_gene: TRBV5-6; CDR3aa: CASSLAELNEKLFF; CDR3nt: TGTGCCAGCAGCTTGGCAGAACTTAATGAAAAACTGTTTTTT
j_gene: TRBJ2-3; d_gene: -; v_gene: TRBV13; CDR3aa: CASSLDRRWRGQDTQYF; CDR3nt: TGTGCCAGCAGCTTAGACCGCCGTTGGCGAGGGCAGGATACGCAGTATTTT
j_gene: TRBJ1-1; d_gene: TRBD1; v_gene: TRBV7-9; CDR3aa: CASSLAPRQGGTEAFF; CDR3nt: TGTGCCAGCAGCTTAGCCCCCCGACAGGGCGGCACTGAAGCTTTCTTT
j_gene: TRBJ1-2; d_gene: -; v_gene: TRBV19; CDR3aa: CASSIMADTNYGYTF; CDR3nt: TGTGCCAGTAGTATAATGGCGGATACTAACTATGGCTACACCTTC
j_gene: TRBJ1-1; d_gene: -; v_gene: TRBV7-2; CDR3aa: CASRSPFGREPEAFF; CDR3nt: TGTGCCAGCAGATCCCCGTTTGGCAGGGAGCCTGAAGCTTTCTTT
j_gene: TRBJ1-5; d_gene: -; v_gene: TRBV7-8; CDR3aa: CASSHGQTGQPQHF; CDR3nt: TGTGCCAGCAGCCACGGACAGACCGGTCAGCCCCAGCATTTT